Presented here are 19 T cell receptor beta chains from one specimen sequenced in a study of OX40 agonist ivuxolimab in advanced cancers. The data were produced by immunoSEQ multiplex PCR, yet TCRdb's version contains in-frame clones alone and is incomplete. Seen here are about 110,000 clones, approximately 90% observed once, and the top ten hold under 0.85%. Sequencing used CD4+ or CD8+ T cells sorted from blood, obtained in a trial of the OX40 agonist ivuxolimab. All receptors derive from an adult with an advanced solid tumor such as melanoma, head and neck, liver or kidney cancer.

The chain has TRBV15 and TRBJ1-5; D ambiguous. CDR3 length equals 14 residues. Trimming took 0 bases from V and 6 from J, leaving 9 bases between them. CDR1 is LNHNV and CDR2 is YYDKDF in the germline V gene (reference sequence). CDR3 nucleotides: TGTGCCACCAGCAGAGATCGGACCCCTCAGCCCCAGCATTTT. Amino acids: CATSRDRTPQPQHF.

The V and J genes are TRBV7-2 and TRBJ2-2; D not certain. The CDR3 is 15 amino acids. Looked up from germline, CDR1 is SGHTA and CDR2 is FQGNSA. The ends were cut back, 1 base at V and 2 bases at J, with 8 bases in the middle. The CDR3 region has the DNA TGTGCCAGCAGCTTAGTAATGGGAAACACCGGGGAGCTGTTTTTT. This sequence encodes CASSLVMGNTGELFF.

This clone was seen just once. The chain employs TRBV5-1 and TRBJ2-7; TRBD1 agrees at 7 bases. This CDR3 is 14 amino acids long. The V gene end was trimmed by 4 bases and the J gene end by 2 bases; junction bases not matched to a gene: 6. Germline V gene lookup returns CDR1 SGHRS and CDR2 YFSETQ. CDR3 nucleotide sequence: TGCGCCAGCAGCCCCAGAGACAGGGCCTACGAGCAGTACTTC. Amino acid sequence: CASSPRDRAYEQYF.

CDR3 in amino acids: CASSLESGGGQPQHF. In nucleotides, the CDR3 is TGTGCCAGCAGCTTAGAGTCAGGGGGCGGTCAGCCCCAGCATTTT. The chain has TRBV11-2 and TRBJ1-5; TRBD1 matches 8 bases. The CDR3 covers 15 residues. Trimming removed 0 bases from V and 6 bases from J; junction bases left unmatched: 4. CDR1 SGHAT and CDR2 FQNNGV come from the germline V gene.

This chain joins TRBV6-1 and TRBJ1-2; a weak D match, TRBD1 (6 bases). The CDR3 is 14 amino acids. V lost 6 bases and J 4 bases, leaving 15 bases between the germline ends. The germline gives CDR1 MNHNS, CDR2 SASEGT. This CDR3 is CASSGQGSGYGYTF. The CDR3 DNA is TGTGCCAGCAGCGGTCAGGGGTCTGGCTATGGCTACACCTTC.

V gene TRBV5-1 combines with J gene TRBJ2-1, with 9 nucleotides matching TRBD2. This CDR3 comprises 16 residues. Germline V gene data show CDR1 as SGHRS and CDR2 as YFSETQ. V lost 5 bases and J lost 0; bases outside the gene matches: 6. CDR3 DNA sequence: TGCGCCAGCAGACTGACTAGCGGTAGCTCCTACAATGAGCAGTTCTTC. It encodes CASRLTSGSSYNEQFF.

The chain recombines TRBV5-1 with TRBJ2-1; 8 bases agree with TRBD2. V trimming: 1 base; J trimming: 9 bases; junction bases outside the gene matches: 12. Germline V gene sequence: CDR1 SGHRS, CDR2 YFSETQ. This CDR3 is 16 amino acids long. CDR3 amino acids: CASSLISSGGGAEQFF. The CDR3 DNA is TGCGCCAGCAGCTTGATATCGAGCGGGGGTGGGGCTGAGCAGTTCTTC.

With respect to this clone: Other DNA sequences within the sample encode an identical CDR3. The V and J genes are TRBV5-1 and TRBJ1-1; D is ambiguous. V was shortened by 0 bases and J by 0 bases, with 3 bases between the two germline ends. The CDR3 is 13 residues long. Germline V gene lookup returns CDR1 SGHRS and CDR2 YFSETQ. The CDR3 nucleotides read TGCGCCAGCAGCTTGGACATGAACACTGAAGCTTTCTTT. This encodes CASSLDMNTEAFF. The full variable domain, rest sourced from reference TRBV5-1 and TRBJ1-1, is KAGVTQTPRYLIKTRGQQVTLSCSPISGHRSVSWYQQTPGQGLQFLFEYFSETQRNKGNFPGRFSGRQFSNSRSEMNVSTLELGDSALYLCASSLDMNTEAFFGQGTRLTVV.

This sequence joins TRBV9 and TRBJ2-1; D gene uncertain. Germline assignment: CDR1 SGDLS and CDR2 YYNGEE. This CDR3 is 15 amino acids long. The ends were cut back, 0 bases at V and 1 base at J, with 8 bases in the middle. The DNA for the CDR3 is TGTGCCAGCAGCGTAGGAAGAAGTTCCTACAATGAGCAGTTCTTC. Protein: CASSVGRSSYNEQFF.

This clone was counted once. The V call is TRBV9, the J call TRBJ2-6; D is undetermined. CDR1 is SGDLS, CDR2 YYNGEE, per germline. This CDR3 has 14 amino acids. V shed 4 bases and J shed 2 bases, with 7 bases lying between them. The CDR3 is CASSPQAGANVLTF. The CDR3 region has the DNA TGTGCCAGCAGCCCCCAGGCTGGGGCCAACGTCCTGACTTTC.

The rearrangement uses TRBV10-3 and TRBJ2-5, with a weak D call TRBD2 (5 bases). Germline CDR1 is ENHRY and CDR2 is SYGVKD. V was shortened by 4 bases and J by 5 bases, with 11 bases between the two germline ends. The CDR3 totals 13 residues. The CDR3 DNA reads TGTGCCATCAGTGGGGCAGGAGGCGAGACCCAGTACTTC. Translating it yields CAISGAGGETQYF.

V gene TRBV9 combines with J gene TRBJ2-7; a possible D gene is TRBD2 (5 bases). This CDR3 has 14 amino acids. Per the germline V gene, CDR1 is SGDLS and CDR2 is YYNGEE. V was trimmed by 2 bases and J by 2 bases, leaving 11 bases between them. CDR3 sequence: CASSVGSDPYEQYF. CDR3 bases: TGTGCCAGCAGCGTCGGTAGCGACCCCTACGAGCAGTACTTC.

The chain has TRBV18 and TRBJ2-1, with TRBD2 matching 10 bases. The CDR3 sequence is 15 residues long. Germline V gene lookup returns CDR1 KGHSH and CDR2 LQKENI. V lost 1 base, J lost 10 bases, and 7 bases stayed unmatched. The CDR3 region has the DNA TGTGCCAGCTCACCACAAGCGGGAGGGGGTAAGGAGCAGTTCTTC. Translated, it gives CASSPQAGGGKEQFF.

V is TRBV7-9 and J is TRBJ2-3; tentatively, D is TRBD2 (6 bases). There are 15 residues in the CDR3. V dropped 3 bases and J dropped 3 bases, with 13 bases sitting between them. Germline V gene sequence: CDR1 SEHNR, CDR2 FQNEAQ (reference sequence). CDR3 bases: TGTGCCAGCAGCTTTGGGAGGTTAGGGACAGATACGCAGTATTTT. The encoded protein is CASSFGRLGTDTQYF.

J is TRBJ1-4 and V is TRBV6-5; 9 bases are a match to TRBD1. This CDR3 contains 15 residues. The J segment lost 0 bases and the V segment lost 6 bases, leaving 2 bases of the junction unmatched. CDR1 is MNHEY and CDR2 is SVGAGI in the germline V gene. CDR3 in amino acids: CASRRDRATNEKLFF. In DNA, the CDR3 is TGTGCCAGCAGACGGGACAGGGCAACTAATGAAAAACTGTTTTTT.

This rearrangement joins TRBV7-3 to TRBJ2-5, with TRBD1 as a possible D gene (6 bases). The CDR3 consists of 14 residues. Germline assignment: CDR1 SGHTA and CDR2 FQGTGA. V lost 5 bases and J 0 bases, leaving 10 bases between the germline ends. CDR3 DNA: TGTGCCAGCAGCAGAGGGGACAACCAAGAGACCCAGTACTTC. It encodes CASSRGDNQETQYF.

The V call is TRBV10-1, the J call TRBJ2-3; D is uncertain. The germline V and J ends were trimmed by 0 bases and 8 bases, with 9 bases remaining between them. This CDR3 is 13 amino acids long. Germline CDR1 and CDR2: WNHNN and SYGVQD (reference sequence). The chain's CDR3 is CASSESLRSTQYF. The CDR3 region has the DNA TGCGCCAGCAGTGAGTCGTTACGAAGTACGCAGTATTTT.

The chain combines TRBV7-2 with TRBJ2-7; TRBD1 aligns across 10 bases. V lost 5 bases and J lost 7; bases outside the gene matches: 11. This CDR3 spans 15 amino acids. Germline CDR1 reads SGHTA; CDR2 reads FQGNSA. DNA of the CDR3: TGTGCCAGCAGCACCTGGGCCGGGACAGGGGTGGAGCAGTACTTC. Translating it yields CASSTWAGTGVEQYF.

The chain joins TRBV5-1 to TRBJ2-1, with D maybe TRBD1 (5 bases). The V end lost 0 bases, the J end lost 6 bases, and 10 bases lay between the germline ends. The germline gives CDR1 SGHRS, CDR2 YFSETQ. The length of the CDR3 is 14 residues. CDR3 loop: CASSLVAGSNEQFF. CDR3 nucleotide sequence: TGCGCCAGCAGCTTGGTCGCAGGGTCCAATGAGCAGTTCTTC.